The source of this T cell receptor (beta chain) is a study of T cells after yellow fever vaccination. Study-level information: Preparation used SMART-Seq v4 Ultra Low Input for the low-cell-number fractions.

Between the trimmed V and J ends, which lost 3 bases and 13 bases, there was a span of 18 bases. The germline V gene encodes CDR1 DFQATT and CDR2 SNEGSKA (reference sequence). The CDR3 consists of 12 residues. TCRdb itself ran the 5' RACE reads through MiXCR, one entry per CDR3 protein. The sample lists around 310,000 distinct CDR3 sequences, roughly 4.3% occurring once. The chain uses TRBV20-1 and TRBJ1-1; weak D call: TRBD1 (6 bases). Specimen: PBMCs, collected 5 days after the yellow fever booster vaccination. This clonotype was obtained from a man aged 18-30 years who received the YFV17D yellow fever vaccine. The CDR3 region has the DNA TGCAGTGCTAGTGGAAACTTCCAGACAGGTTTCTTT. Amino acid sequence: CSASGNFQTGFF.